This T cell receptor (beta chain) was captured in a study of a mutant IDH1 vaccine in newly diagnosed glioma. Across the study: Following radiotherapy alone, or alongside temozolomide cycles, vaccination was started after an interval of 4-6 weeks. Previous care, which was radiotherapy, temozolomide, or both, most often involved both. Treated patients had a mean age of about 44 years and an approximately 62% male, around 40% female split. V12 took place at week 35, and V13 at week 47.

On this clone: Antigen unknown.

The assay was immunoSEQ multiplex PCR, and TCRdb's table has in-frame clones only and misses some. The sample has about 34,000 clones, about 83% seen once. As for time point: week 47, end of study. Every vaccination contained 300 ug of the mutant IDH1 20-mer peptide and was paired with topical imiquimod. The CDR3 runs to 13 residues. Germline V gene data show CDR1 as LNHDA and CDR2 as SQIVND (reference sequence). The V end lost 1 base, the J end lost 8 bases, and 11 bases lay between the germline ends. Sequencing used PBMCs, obtained from a glioma patient whose treatment included an IDH1 peptide vaccine. V usage is TRBV19 and J usage is TRBJ1-1; D perhaps matches TRBD1 (5 bases). The TCR sequence derives from a woman between 25 and 40 years old with glioma. CDR3 loop: CASSIVPGTEAFF. The CDR3 DNA sequence: TGTGCCAGTAGTATAGTCCCAGGGACCGAAGCTTTCTTT. The variable domain in full, with the rest retrieved from reference TRBV19 and TRBJ1-1, is DGGITQSPKYLFRKEGQNVTLSCEQNLNHDAMYWYRQDPGQGLRLIYYSQIVNDFQKGDIAEGYSVSREKKESFPLTVTSAQKNPTAFYLCASSIVPGTEAFFGQGTRLTVV.